This T cell receptor beta chain stems from a study of blood T cell repertoires in COVID-19. The wider study: The United States, Italy and Spain supplied acute and convalescent COVID-19 samples. Sources were T cells, B-cell-depleted T cells, or PBMCs; the material itself was cDNA or gDNA.

The CDR3 runs to 14 residues. V shed 10 bases and J shed 1 base, with 16 bases lying between them. Germline V CDR1 and CDR2: SGHNT, YYREEE (reference sequence). In the original analysis: Reference gene primer amplification gave estimated nucleated cell counts. The table came from immunoSEQ multiplex PCR; TCRdb's copy has only in-frame clones and leaves some out. The DNA was the basis for D and trimming; V, J and clone size are from that table. The repertoire holds approximately 240,000 clones, with 80% to 90% as singletons. The sequenced sample consisted of peripheral blood. The V gene is TRBV5-4, the J gene TRBJ2-3; D is uncertain. The source is a woman aged 55-70 years who had recovered from COVID-19. In DNA form, the CDR3 reads TGTGCCTCTTCCTCGCGGATCGGCACAGATACGCAGTATTTT. Translation gives CASSSRIGTDTQYF.